Sequencing of this T cell receptor beta chain was carried out in a study of T cells in tuberculosis. Notes on the study in general: Active tuberculosis TCR-alpha repertoires lay closer to GMM-specific TCRs than IGRA-negative controls, suggesting clonal expansion.

For this clone: Its antigen is unknown.

The V and J ends lost 2 bases and 5 bases, in that order; junction bases with no gene match: 5. The CDR3 has 15 residues. Germline V gives CDR1 SGHTA, CDR2 FQGTGA. On average about 100,000 T cells per donor were immunosequenced. This table comes from immunoSEQ multiplex PCR, and its TCRdb copy is limited to in-frame clones, with some not included. The table includes around 26,000 clones, 85% to 95% detected once. The rearrangement uses TRBV7-3 and TRBJ2-2; TRBD2 matches 7 bases. The TCR sequence derives from a donor aged 10-35 years with latent tuberculosis or without tuberculosis infection. Some clones in this sample may be carry-over from other donors' samples. The sequenced sample was PBMCs. CDR3 coding DNA: TGTGCCAGCAGCTTAGGCGGGGGAAAGACCGGGGAGCTGTTTTTT. The encoded protein is CASSLGGGKTGELFF.